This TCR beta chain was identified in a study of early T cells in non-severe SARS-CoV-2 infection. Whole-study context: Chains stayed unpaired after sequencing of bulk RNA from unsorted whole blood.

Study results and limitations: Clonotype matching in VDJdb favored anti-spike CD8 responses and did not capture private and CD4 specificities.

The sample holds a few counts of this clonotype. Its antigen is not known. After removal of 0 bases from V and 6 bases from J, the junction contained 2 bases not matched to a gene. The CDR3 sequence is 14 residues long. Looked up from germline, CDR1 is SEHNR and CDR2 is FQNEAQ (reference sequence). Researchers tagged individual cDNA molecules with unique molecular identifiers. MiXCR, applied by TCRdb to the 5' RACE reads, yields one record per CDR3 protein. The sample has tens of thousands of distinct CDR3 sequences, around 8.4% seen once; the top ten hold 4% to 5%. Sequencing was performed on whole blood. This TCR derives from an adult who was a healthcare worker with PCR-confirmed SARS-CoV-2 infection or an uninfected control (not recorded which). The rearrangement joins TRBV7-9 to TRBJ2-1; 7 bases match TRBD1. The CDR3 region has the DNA TGTGCCAGCAGCTTAGCCGGGACAGCCAATGAGCAGTTCTTC. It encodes CASSLAGTANEQFF. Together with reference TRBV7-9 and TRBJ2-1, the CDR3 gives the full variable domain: DTGVSQNPRHKITKRGQNVTFRCDPISEHNRLYWYRQTLGQGPEFLTYFQNEAQLEKSRLLSDRFSAERPKGSFSTLEIQRTEQGDSAMYLCASSLAGTANEQFFGPGTRLTVL.